The 25 T cell receptor beta chains listed next were all sequenced from one sample in a study of spatial heterogeneity in lung cancer. TCRdb reprocessed the 5' RACE reads via MiXCR and lists one record per CDR3 protein. The sample holds roughly 18,000 distinct CDR3 sequences, approximately 9.6% seen once. Overall study results and limits: Counts of expanded intratumoral alpha and beta TCRs tracked tumor mutation counts.

These receptors are not linked to any known antigen. Time point defined: sample taken at primary tumor resection. Sequencing used lung tumor tissue, obtained at surgery. The source is a female donor with early-stage non-small cell lung cancer.

Comments on this clonotype: This beta chain slipped into a library made for alpha chains as a stray read, so its size is not meaningful. This chain uses TRBV6-2 or TRBV6-3 with TRBJ1-5; the match to TRBD1 covers 7 bases. CDR3 length: 14 amino acids. J was trimmed by 3 bases and V by 8 bases; bases with no gene match: 7. Germline lookup yields CDR1 MNHEY and CDR2 SVGEGT. CDR3 residues: CASGQGGINQPQHF. The CDR3 coding sequence is TGTGCCAGCGGTCAAGGGGGCATCAATCAGCCCCAGCATTTT.

This clonotype has ten or more counts. This beta chain was picked up by a library intended for alpha chains and is off target, so its count carries little meaning. The genes are TRBV11-2 and TRBJ1-3; no clear D gene. The CDR3 runs to 13 residues. V was shortened by 1 base and J by 3 bases, with 4 bases between the two germline ends. CDR1 is SGHAT and CDR2 is FQNNGV in the germline V gene. The CDR3 here is CASSLGIGNTIYF. The CDR3 nucleotides read TGTGCCAGCAGCTTAGGCATTGGAAACACCATATATTTT. The full variable domain, its missing parts supplied by reference TRBV11-2 and TRBJ1-3, is EAGVAQSPRYKIIEKRQSVAFWCNPISGHATLYWYQQILGQGPKLLIQFQNNGVVDDSQLPKDRFSAERLKGVDSTLKIQPAKLEDSAVYLCASSLGIGNTIYFGEGSWLTVV.

This clonotype occurred many times. This beta chain is an off-target read within a library intended for alpha chains, so its frequency means little. DNA of the CDR3: TGCGCCAGCAGTCGGGACAGGCCTGCCTCTGGAAACACCATATATTTT. Protein product: CASSRDRPASGNTIYF. This chain joins TRBV5-1 and TRBJ1-3, with 8 bases that match TRBD1. Germline lookup yields CDR1 SGHRS and CDR2 YFSETQ. The CDR3 totals 16 residues. V shed 5 bases, J shed 0 bases, and the junction held 7 bases outside the gene matches.

The table lists this clonotype with many counts. This beta chain is an unintended read in a library built for alpha chains; its size means little. V gene TRBV4-2 combines with J gene TRBJ2-7, with TRBD2 identical over 9 bases. CDR1 is LGHNA, CDR2 YNFKEQ, per germline. The ends lost 0 bases at V and 1 base at J; junction bases unmatched: 4. The CDR3 extends over 16 amino acids. CDR3 sequence reads: CASSQEAGGPSYEQYF. The CDR3 DNA sequence: TGTGCCAGCAGCCAAGAAGCGGGGGGCCCTTCCTACGAGCAGTACTTC.

In the case of this clonotype: This beta chain represents an off-target read in a library built for alpha chains; its size is of limited meaning. The genes are TRBV9 and TRBJ1-1; D unresolved. Trimming took off 3 bases at V and 2 bases at J, with 17 bases between the two ends. Germline loops: CDR1 SGDLS, CDR2 YYNGEE. This CDR3 is built from 16 residues. CDR3 loop: CASSEYRHLSNTEAFF. CDR3 coding DNA: TGTGCCAGCAGCGAGTACCGACATTTATCTAACACTGAAGCTTTCTTT.

This clonotype has a count of ten or more. A library prepared for alpha chains yielded this beta chain as an off-target read; its size is of little meaning. V gene TRBV4-3 combines with J gene TRBJ2-7; no reliable D call. Germline values: CDR1 LGHNA, CDR2 YSLEER. There are 13 residues in the CDR3. V was trimmed by 8 bases and J by 1 base, leaving 12 bases between them. CDR3 protein: CASGKSGSYEQYF. CDR3 sequence (DNA): TGCGCCAGCGGCAAATCCGGGTCCTACGAGCAGTACTTC.

This clonotype appeared a few times. This beta chain is a stray sequence in a library constructed for alpha chains; its clone size is not meaningful. The V and J genes are TRBV4-1 and TRBJ2-7, with D possibly called TRBD1 or TRBD2 (5 bases each). The CDR3 runs 15 residues. CDR1 is MGHRA, CDR2 YSYEKL, per germline. V was cut by 3 bases and J by 7 bases, with 19 bases left in between. CDR3 DNA sequence: TGCGCCAGCAGCCACCCGGTGGTGAGGGGTCAAGAGCAGTACTTC. Translation: CASSHPVVRGQEQYF.

This clonotype has only a few counts. In a library made to pick up alpha chains, this beta chain is a stray read with a size that means little. This rearrangement joins TRBV15 to TRBJ1-5, with D perhaps TRBD1 (5 bases). Germline loops: CDR1 LNHNV, CDR2 YYDKDF (reference sequence). The CDR3 is 15 residues long. Trimming left V 0 bases short and J 6 bases short, with 12 bases between. This CDR3 is CATSRDGWGSQPQHF. As DNA, the CDR3 is TGTGCCACCAGCAGAGATGGATGGGGGAGTCAGCCCCAGCATTTT.

In its sample, this clonotype was seen a few times. One end of the junction varies from germline; a read error may be responsible. Within a library made for alpha chains, this beta chain is off target, and its count is uninformative. The chain is built from TRBV7-7 and TRBJ2-2; 8 bases map to TRBD2. The CDR3 consists of 16 residues. CDR1 and CDR2 (germline): SSHAT, FNYEAQ (reference sequence). The CDR3 sequence: CASSPSGGGNTGELFF. In nucleotides, the CDR3 is TGTGCTAGCAGTCCCAGCGGGGGAGGGAACACCGGGGAGCTGTTTTTT.

For this clonotype: Little can be read into the size of this beta chain, an off-target read in a library designed for alpha chains. The chain joins TRBV29-1 to TRBJ2-7; 11 positions match TRBD2. Germline trimming cut 1 base from V and 3 bases from J; bases unmatched to any gene: 5. This CDR3 is 15 amino acids long. CDR1 and CDR2 (germline): SQVTM, ANQGSEA. The CDR3 loop is CSVEVGTSGVYEQYF. CDR3 nucleotides: TGCAGCGTTGAAGTTGGGACTAGCGGTGTCTACGAGCAGTACTTC.

There are a few counts of this clonotype. The library was prepared for alpha chains; this beta chain is a stray read, so its frequency means little. The chain combines TRBV18 with TRBJ2-2, with D tentatively TRBD1 (6 bases). Germline V gene data show CDR1 as KGHSH and CDR2 as LQKENI. V was shortened by 6 bases and J by 0 bases, with 14 bases between the two germline ends. This CDR3 has 16 amino acids. The CDR3 bases are TGTGCCAGCTCCAAACGAGGGGGACCGAACACCGGGGAGCTGTTTTTT. It is translated as CASSKRGGPNTGELFF.

The table lists this clonotype with a few counts. This beta chain turned up in a library designed for alpha chains; as an off-target read, its abundance says little. The chain uses TRBV4-1 and TRBJ1-4, with D tentatively TRBD1 (5 bases). The CDR3 totals 15 residues. Germline CDR1 and CDR2: MGHRA and YSYEKL. The V end lost 0 bases, the J end lost 6 bases, and 11 bases lay between the germline ends. CDR3 in DNA: TGCGCCAGCAGCCAAGATCCGCAGGGTTATGAAAAACTGTTTTTT. This codes for CASSQDPQGYEKLFF.

A note on this clonotype: Being off target in a library aimed at alpha chains, this beta chain has a size of little meaning. The chain carries TRBV6-5 and TRBJ1-1; no definite D call. The CDR3 is made up of 13 amino acids. Trimming took 0 bases from V and 6 from J, leaving 8 bases between them. CDR1 and CDR2 from the germline V gene are MNHEY and SVGAGI. DNA for the CDR3: TGTGCCAGCAGTTACTCGATAGGGTCTGAAGCTTTCTTT. Translating it yields CASSYSIGSEAFF.

This clonotype qualifies as medium-sized. As an off-target read in a library built for alpha chains, this beta chain has a frequency of little significance. This chain links TRBV7-3 with TRBJ2-7; 10 positions match TRBD2. V was clipped by 5 bases and J by 2 bases; unmatched bases: 12. This CDR3 has 17 amino acids. The V gene's germline CDR1 is SGHTA and CDR2 FQGTGA. CDR3 in amino acids: CASSILAGVTQPYEQYF. The CDR3 bases are TGTGCCAGCAGCATCCTAGCGGGGGTCACCCAACCCTACGAGCAGTACTTC.

As for this clonotype: The size of this beta chain means little, since it is a stray read in a library made for alpha chains. The chain has TRBV6-2 or TRBV6-3 and TRBJ2-3; the match to TRBD2 covers 7 bases. Germline V gene sequence: CDR1 MNHEY, CDR2 SVGEGT. CDR3 length: 14 amino acids. Unmatched junction bases numbered 6, after V lost 7 bases and J lost 2 bases. The CDR3 DNA follows: TGTGCCAGCATGCTGGGGGGGTACACAGATACGCAGTATTTT. Protein product: CASMLGGYTDTQYF.

This clonotype was seen more than once but under ten times. This beta chain lies outside the target of a library built for alpha chains; its clone size means little. J is TRBJ1-5 and V is TRBV30, with D uncertain. The V end was cut by 2 bases, the J end by 4 bases, with 9 bases between. This CDR3 has 13 residues. In germline, CDR1 is GTSNPN, CDR2 SVGIG (reference sequence). CDR3 residues: CAWSYGENQPQHF. As DNA, the CDR3 is TGTGCCTGGAGTTACGGGGAAAATCAGCCCCAGCATTTT.

This clonotype occurred many times. A library made for alpha chains picked up this beta chain off target, so its size means little. The V call is TRBV12-3 or TRBV12-4, the J call TRBJ1-6; 7 bases are shared with TRBD1. V trimming: 3 bases; J trimming: 4 bases; junction bases outside the gene matches: 0. The CDR3 length is 14 residues. The CDR3 spells CASSLGQYNSPLHF. The CDR3 DNA sequence: TGTGCCAGCAGTTTGGGACAGTATAATTCACCCCTCCACTTT.

Worth noting for this clonotype: Being off target in a library aimed at alpha chains, this beta chain has a size of little meaning. The rearrangement uses TRBV7-8 and TRBJ2-4; 7 positions agree with TRBD2. V shed 3 bases, J shed 0 bases, and the junction held 5 bases outside the gene matches. CDR3 length equals 16 residues. Germline loops: CDR1 SGHVS, CDR2 FQNEAQ. The CDR3 coding sequence is TGTGCCAGCAGCTTTGCTAGCGGCCAAGCCAAAAACATTCAGTACTTC. This encodes CASSFASGQAKNIQYF.

For this clonotype: This beta chain slipped into a library made for alpha chains as a stray read, so its size is not meaningful. The rearrangement uses TRBV7-2 and TRBJ2-5, with D unclear. The CDR3 totals 12 residues. In germline, CDR1 is SGHTA, CDR2 FQGNSA. Trimming removed 2 bases from V and 10 bases from J, with 11 bases in between. The CDR3 loop reads CASSLYLGDQYF. The CDR3 DNA sequence: TGTGCCAGCAGCTTATACTTAGGCGACCAGTACTTC.

Only a few counts were recorded for this clonotype. Little can be read into the size of this beta chain, an off-target read in a library designed for alpha chains. This rearrangement joins TRBV7-2 to TRBJ1-4; a possible D gene is TRBD1 (6 bases). Germline CDR1 SGHTA, CDR2 FQGNSA. The V gene lost 4 bases and the J gene lost 4 bases, with 10 bases spanning the gap. The CDR3 sequence is 14 residues long. The CDR3 is CASSSQGSNEKLFF. The CDR3 DNA reads TGTGCCAGCAGCTCCCAGGGGAGTAATGAAAAACTGTTTTTT.

Sample share makes this clonotype medium-sized. In a library made to pick up alpha chains, this beta chain is a stray read with a size that means little. The chain uses TRBV27 and TRBJ2-5; no firm D call. The CDR3 covers 13 residues. Trimming took off 6 bases at V and 5 bases at J, with 13 bases between the two ends. From germline, CDR1 is MNHEY and CDR2 SMNVEV (reference sequence). CDR3 nucleotide sequence: TGTGCCAGCAGACCCACTTTCCCGGAGACCCAGTACTTC. The encoded protein is CASRPTFPETQYF.

The sample holds many counts of this clonotype. This beta chain represents an off-target read in a library built for alpha chains; its size is of limited meaning. This sequence joins TRBV27 and TRBJ2-5; 9 nucleotides match TRBD2. Germline CDR1 reads MNHEY; CDR2 reads SMNVEV (reference sequence). V dropped 4 bases and J dropped 6; count of bases not matched to a gene: 12. The CDR3 covers 16 residues. For the CDR3, the DNA is TGTGCCAGCAGTTCCCTGACTAGCGGTCAACCAAAGACCCAGTACTTC. Its protein product is CASSSLTSGQPKTQYF.

This clonotype was seen only a few times. This beta chain is an off-target read within a library intended for alpha chains, so its frequency means little. The chain recombines TRBV20-1 with TRBJ2-2, with 13 bases matching TRBD2. Trimming at V came to 5 bases and at J to 1 base, leaving 4 bases not matched to a gene. There are 16 residues in the CDR3. The germline gives CDR1 DFQATT, CDR2 SNEGSKA (reference sequence). This chain's CDR3 is CSAGLAGAMNTGELFF. CDR3 DNA: TGCAGTGCTGGACTAGCGGGGGCCATGAACACCGGGGAGCTGTTTTTT.

The sample holds many counts of this clonotype. This beta chain was picked up by a library intended for alpha chains and is off target, so its count carries little meaning. The rearrangement joins TRBV9 to TRBJ2-1, with 8 bases identical to TRBD1. This CDR3 comprises 14 residues. Trimming took 5 bases from V and 4 from J; bases not matched to a gene: 5. Germline V gene data show CDR1 as SGDLS and CDR2 as YYNGEE. CDR3 amino acids: CASSGTGQYNEQFF. The CDR3 DNA sequence: TGTGCCAGCAGTGGGACAGGCCAGTACAATGAGCAGTTCTTC.

This clonotype came up a few times. Found in a library prepared for alpha chains, this beta chain is an off-target read, and its abundance has little meaning. The chain couples TRBV3-1 to TRBJ2-5, with 10 bases aligning to TRBD2. The V gene end was trimmed by 6 bases and the J gene end by 2 bases; junction bases not matched to a gene: 6. CDR1 is LGHDT, CDR2 YNNKEL, per germline (reference sequence). This CDR3 spans 15 amino acids. The CDR3 reads CASSRTSGAQETQYF. CDR3 nucleotide sequence: TGTGCCAGCAGTCGAACTAGCGGGGCACAAGAGACCCAGTACTTC.